This passage covers 2 T cell receptor beta chains from one sample sequenced in a study of molecular identifiers for immune sequencing clone quantification. Via MiXCR, TCRdb re-called the PCR reads, giving one row per CDR3 protein. Found here are 20,000 to 30,000 distinct CDR3 sequences, about a sixth of them singletons; the top ten hold 0.95% to 1%. Sequenced input: naive CD8+ T cells from blood, with Jurkat cell RNA spiked in. Regarding subset: FACS-sorted CD8+CD4-CCR7+CD45RA+ naive T cells. Every receptor here comes from a human donor in good health. Some libraries in this study had Jurkat cell RNA spiked in.

In this sample, this clonotype turned up many times. V and J are TRBV28 and TRBJ2-7, with D hard to call. CDR1 MDHEN and CDR2 SYDVKM come from the germline V gene. The V end was cut by 5 bases, the J end by 4 bases, with 3 bases between. The length of the CDR3 is 10 residues. DNA of the CDR3: TGTGCCAGCAGTCTATACGAGCAGTACTTC. Its translation: CASSLYEQYF.

This clonotype appeared many times. This chain joins TRBV7-9 and TRBJ1-4, with 9 bases fitting TRBD1. The germline V gene encodes CDR1 SEHNR and CDR2 FQNEAQ (reference sequence). Trimming took 3 bases from V and 6 from J; bases not matched to a gene: 8. The CDR3 is 16 residues long. CDR3 in amino acids: CASSLPGQGFYEKLFF. The CDR3 coding sequence is TGTGCCAGCAGCTTGCCTGGACAGGGGTTTTATGAAAAACTGTTTTTT.